Presented here are 2 T cell receptor beta chains from one specimen sequenced in a study of blood T cell repertoires in COVID-19. Profiling relied on immunoSEQ multiplex PCR, and the TCRdb table lists in-frame clones only, not all of them. The data show 100,000 to 120,000 clones, about 85% seen once. Source material: peripheral blood. These receptors originate from a man aged 45-65 years with acute or convalescent COVID-19.

The V call is TRBV4-1, the J call TRBJ1-2; 7 bases are shared with TRBD1. Germline CDR1 reads MGHRA; CDR2 reads YSYEKL. The CDR3 length is 13 residues. With 4 bases clipped from V and 8 bases from J, the junction kept 7 bases outside the gene matches. In nucleotides, the CDR3 is TGCGCCAGCAGCCTCGACAGGGTGGGGGGCTACACCTTC. Its protein product is CASSLDRVGGYTF.

The V gene is TRBV6-5, the J gene TRBJ2-3; tentatively, D is TRBD2 (6 bases). Deletions cut 6 bases from V and 1 base from J, with 11 bases between. The CDR3 has 14 amino acids. Germline CDR1 MNHEY, CDR2 SVGAGI. The CDR3 spells CASRGRSRTDTQYF. CDR3 coding DNA: TGTGCCAGCAGAGGGAGGTCTCGCACAGATACGCAGTATTTT.